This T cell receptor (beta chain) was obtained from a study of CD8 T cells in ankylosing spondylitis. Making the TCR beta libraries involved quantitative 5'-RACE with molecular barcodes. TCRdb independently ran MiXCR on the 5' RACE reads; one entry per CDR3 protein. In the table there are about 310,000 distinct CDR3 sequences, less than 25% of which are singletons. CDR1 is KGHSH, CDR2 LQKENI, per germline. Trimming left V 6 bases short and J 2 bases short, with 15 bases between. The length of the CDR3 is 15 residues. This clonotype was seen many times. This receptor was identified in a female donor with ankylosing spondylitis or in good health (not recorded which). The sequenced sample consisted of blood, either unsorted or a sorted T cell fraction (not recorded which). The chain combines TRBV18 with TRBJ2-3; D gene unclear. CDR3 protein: CASSGQTRYTDTQYF. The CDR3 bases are TGTGCCAGCTCTGGGCAGACCCGCTACACAGATACGCAGTATTTT.